What follows is one T cell receptor beta chain and its context. The antigen is unknown. This CDR3 comprises 14 residues. J was trimmed by 1 base and V by 5 bases; bases with no gene match: 5. The V gene's germline CDR1 is SGHRS and CDR2 YFSETQ. Staining for CD45RO/CCR7/CD25/CD127/CD95/CD27 allowed sorting of CD4+ naive, central memory, regulatory and stem cell-like memory cells. Reverse transcribing all isolated RNA meant expressed TCRB transcripts were sequenced. The method was immunoSEQ multiplex PCR; TCRdb's version includes in-frame clones alone and lacks a portion of them. The data show 400,000 or so clones, 8.5% to 10% seen once. The sample comes from a study of beta chain features in type 1 diabetes. Study results and limitations: When VDJ junctions were examined, type 1 diabetes patients showed fewer insertions and more deletions. Moderately but significantly shorter TCRB CDR3s were found in Type 1 diabetes patients in all four CD4+ subsets.

The receptor comes from a man aged 25-40 years with type 1 diabetes. Sequencing used central memory CD4+ T cells from blood. This chain connects TRBV5-1 to TRBJ2-5; 7 bases align to TRBD1. The CDR3 is CASRETGIQETQYF. CDR3 coding DNA: TGCGCCAGCAGAGAGACAGGGATCCAAGAGACCCAGTACTTC.